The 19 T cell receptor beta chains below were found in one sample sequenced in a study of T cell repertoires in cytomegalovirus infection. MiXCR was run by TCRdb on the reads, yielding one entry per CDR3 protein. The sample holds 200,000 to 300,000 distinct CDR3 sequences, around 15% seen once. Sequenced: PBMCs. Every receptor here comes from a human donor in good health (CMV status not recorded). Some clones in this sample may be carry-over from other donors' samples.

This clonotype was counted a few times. CDR3 DNA: TGTGCCAGCAGCCTTACAGGGTTCCACGAGCAGTACTTC. As protein: CASSLTGFHEQYF. The chain links TRBV7-3 to TRBJ2-7; the D gene is possibly TRBD1 (6 bases). The V end lost 5 bases, the J end lost 5 bases, and 13 bases lay between the germline ends. This CDR3 has 13 amino acids. Germline CDR1 SGHTA, CDR2 FQGTGA.

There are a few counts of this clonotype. The CDR3 is CSVAQQGVGQPQHF. The CDR3 region has the DNA TGCAGCGTTGCTCAACAGGGGGTTGGGCAGCCCCAGCATTTT. V gene TRBV29-1 combines with J gene TRBJ1-5; 8 bases match TRBD1. J gave up 7 bases and V 4 bases, and 9 bases lay outside the gene matches. Germline lookup yields CDR1 SQVTM and CDR2 ANQGSEA. The CDR3 loop spans 14 amino acids. Full variable domain (outside the CDR3, taken from reference TRBV29-1 and TRBJ1-5): SAVISQKPSRDICQRGTSLTIQCQVDSQVTMMFWYRQQPGQSLTLIATANQGSEATYESGFVIDKFPISRPNLTFSTLTVSNMSPEDSSIYLCSVAQQGVGQPQHFGDGTRLSIL.

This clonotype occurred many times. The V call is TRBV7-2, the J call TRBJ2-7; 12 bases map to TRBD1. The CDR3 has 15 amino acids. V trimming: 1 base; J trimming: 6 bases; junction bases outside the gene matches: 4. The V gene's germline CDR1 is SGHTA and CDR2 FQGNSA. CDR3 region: CASSLGGTGGSEQYF. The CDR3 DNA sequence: TGTGCCAGCAGCTTAGGCGGGACAGGGGGCAGCGAGCAGTACTTC.

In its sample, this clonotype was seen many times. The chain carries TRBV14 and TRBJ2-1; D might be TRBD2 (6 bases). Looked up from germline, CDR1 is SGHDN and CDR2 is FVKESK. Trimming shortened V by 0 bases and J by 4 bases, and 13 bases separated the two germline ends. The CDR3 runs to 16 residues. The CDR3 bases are TGTGCCAGCAGCCAAGATCCGGGACTCGTTTACAATGAGCAGTTCTTC. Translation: CASSQDPGLVYNEQFF. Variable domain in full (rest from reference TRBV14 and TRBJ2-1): EAGVTQFPSHSVIEKGQTVTLRCDPISGHDNLYWYRRVMGKEIKFLLHFVKESKQDESGMPNNRFLAERTGGTYSTLKVQPAELEDSGVYFCASSQDPGLVYNEQFFGPGTRLTVL.

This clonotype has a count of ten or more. This CDR3 reads CASSYLDSRGPYEQYF. The CDR3 coding sequence is TGTGCCAGCAGTTACCTTGACTCTCGAGGTCCCTACGAGCAGTACTTC. The chain recombines TRBV6-5 with TRBJ2-7; D gene ambiguous. The CDR3 consists of 16 residues. The germline gives CDR1 MNHEY, CDR2 SVGAGI. V was shortened by 2 bases and J by 2 bases, with 16 bases between the two germline ends.

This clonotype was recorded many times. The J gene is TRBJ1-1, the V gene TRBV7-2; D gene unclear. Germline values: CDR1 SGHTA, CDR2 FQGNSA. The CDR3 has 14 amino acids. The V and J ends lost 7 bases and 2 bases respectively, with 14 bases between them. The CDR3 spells CASTSPRGNTEAFF. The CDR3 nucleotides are TGTGCCAGCACCTCACCGCGGGGTAACACTGAAGCTTTCTTT.

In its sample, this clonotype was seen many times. The CDR3, as DNA: TGTGCCAGCAGAATATCCTGGACAGTCAATCAGCCCCAGCATTTT. Its protein product is CASRISWTVNQPQHF. The rearrangement links TRBV28 to TRBJ1-5, with a tentative D call TRBD1 (6 bases). Germline assignment: CDR1 MDHEN and CDR2 SYDVKM. The V gene lost 6 bases and the J gene lost 3 bases, with 15 bases spanning the gap. This CDR3 is 15 amino acids long.

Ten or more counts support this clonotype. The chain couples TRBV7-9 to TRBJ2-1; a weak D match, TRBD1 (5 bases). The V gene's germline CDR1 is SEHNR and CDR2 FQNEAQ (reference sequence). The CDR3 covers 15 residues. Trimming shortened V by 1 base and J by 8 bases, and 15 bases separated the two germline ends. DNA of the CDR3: TGTGCCAGCAGCTTAGGACAGTCAGGTGGCTATGAGCAGTTCTTC. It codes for CASSLGQSGGYEQFF.

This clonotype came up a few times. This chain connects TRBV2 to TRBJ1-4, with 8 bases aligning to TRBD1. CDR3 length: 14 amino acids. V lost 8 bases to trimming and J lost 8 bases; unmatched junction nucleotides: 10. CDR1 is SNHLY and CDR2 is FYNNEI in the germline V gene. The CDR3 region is CASRTRQGNEKLFF. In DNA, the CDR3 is TGTGCCAGCCGAACTAGACAGGGGAACGAAAAACTGTTTTTT. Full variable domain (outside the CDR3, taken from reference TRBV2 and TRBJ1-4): EPEVTQTPSHQVTQMGQEVILRCVPISNHLYFYWYRQILGQKVEFLVSFYNNEISEKSEIFDDQFSVERPDGSNFTLKIRSTKLEDSAMYFCASRTRQGNEKLFFGSGTQLSVL.

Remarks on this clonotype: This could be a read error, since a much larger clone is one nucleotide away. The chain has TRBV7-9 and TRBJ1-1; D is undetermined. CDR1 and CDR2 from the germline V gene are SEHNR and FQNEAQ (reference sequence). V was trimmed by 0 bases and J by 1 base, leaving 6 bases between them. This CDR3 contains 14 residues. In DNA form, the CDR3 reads TGTGCCAGCAGCTTAGCGGCAGGGAACACTGAAGCTTTCTTT. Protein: CASSLAAGNTEAFF.

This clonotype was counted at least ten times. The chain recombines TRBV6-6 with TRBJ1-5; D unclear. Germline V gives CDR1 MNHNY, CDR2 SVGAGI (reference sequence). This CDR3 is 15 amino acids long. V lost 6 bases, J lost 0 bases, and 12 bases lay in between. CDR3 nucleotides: TGTGCCAGCAGAGCACGCAGAGATAGCAATCAGCCCCAGCATTTT. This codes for CASRARRDSNQPQHF.

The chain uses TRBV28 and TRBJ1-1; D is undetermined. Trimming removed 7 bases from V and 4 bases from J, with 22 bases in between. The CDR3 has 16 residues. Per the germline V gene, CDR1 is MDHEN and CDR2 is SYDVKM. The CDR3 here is CASNFLDGKSGTEAFF. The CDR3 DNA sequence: TGTGCCAGCAATTTTTTAGATGGAAAATCGGGCACTGAAGCTTTCTTT.

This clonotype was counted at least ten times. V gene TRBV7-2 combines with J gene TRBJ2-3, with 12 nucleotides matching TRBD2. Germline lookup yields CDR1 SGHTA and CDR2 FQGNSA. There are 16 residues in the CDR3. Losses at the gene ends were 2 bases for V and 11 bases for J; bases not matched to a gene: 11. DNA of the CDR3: TGTGCCAGCAGCTTACAACTAGCGGGAGGCGGACACGGGCAGTATTTT. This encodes CASSLQLAGGGHGQYF.

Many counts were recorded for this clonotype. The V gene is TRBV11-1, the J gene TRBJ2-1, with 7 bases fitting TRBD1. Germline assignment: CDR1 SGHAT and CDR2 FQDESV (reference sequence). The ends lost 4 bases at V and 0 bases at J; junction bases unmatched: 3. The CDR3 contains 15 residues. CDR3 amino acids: CASSYRGGSYNEQFF. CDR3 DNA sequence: TGTGCCAGCAGCTACAGGGGCGGCTCCTACAATGAGCAGTTCTTC. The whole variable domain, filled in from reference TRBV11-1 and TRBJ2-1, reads EAEVAQSPRYKITEKSQAVAFWCDPISGHATLYWYRQILGQGPELLVQFQDESVVDDSQLPKDRFSAERLKGVDSTLKIQPAELGDSAMYLCASSYRGGSYNEQFFGPGTRLTVL.

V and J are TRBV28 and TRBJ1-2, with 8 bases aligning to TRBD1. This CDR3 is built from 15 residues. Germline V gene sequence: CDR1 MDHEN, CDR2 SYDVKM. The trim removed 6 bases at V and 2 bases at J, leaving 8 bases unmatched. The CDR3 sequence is CASSPTGGENYGYTF. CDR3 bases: TGTGCCAGCAGCCCCACAGGGGGTGAAAACTATGGCTACACCTTC.

Written as DNA, the CDR3 is TGCAGCGTTGAAGGTGGAGGGAGGCTAGGCGAGCAGTACTTC. As protein: CSVEGGGRLGEQYF. The chain joins TRBV29-1 to TRBJ2-7; D is perhaps TRBD2 (6 bases). The CDR3 is made up of 14 amino acids. Germline-derived CDR1 and CDR2 are SQVTM and ANQGSEA. V gave up 1 base and J gave up 6 bases, with 16 bases separating them.

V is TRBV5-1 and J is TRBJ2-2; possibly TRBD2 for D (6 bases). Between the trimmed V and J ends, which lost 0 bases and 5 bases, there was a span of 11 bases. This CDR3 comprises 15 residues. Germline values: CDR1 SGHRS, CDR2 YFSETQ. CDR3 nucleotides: TGCGCCAGCAGCTTGGCGGGGAGGAGGACCGGGGAGCTGTTTTTT. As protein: CASSLAGRRTGELFF.

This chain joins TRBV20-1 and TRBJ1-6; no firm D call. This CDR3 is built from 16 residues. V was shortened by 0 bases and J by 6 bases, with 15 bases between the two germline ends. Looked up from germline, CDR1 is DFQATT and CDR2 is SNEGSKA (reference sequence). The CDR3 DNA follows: TGCAGTGCTAGAGATGGCTCGGCAGGCCTTAATTCACCCCTCCACTTT. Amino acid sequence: CSARDGSAGLNSPLHF.

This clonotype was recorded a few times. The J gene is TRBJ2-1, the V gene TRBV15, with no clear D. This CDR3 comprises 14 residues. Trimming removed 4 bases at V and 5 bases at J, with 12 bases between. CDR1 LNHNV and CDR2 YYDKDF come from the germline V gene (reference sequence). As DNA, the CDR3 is TGTGCCACCAGCAAGATAAACCTACACAATGAGCAGTTCTTC. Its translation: CATSKINLHNEQFF.